This record covers a single TCR beta chain. The CDR3 is 16 amino acids. V lost 1 base to trimming and J lost 8 bases, with 15 bases between them. Germline V CDR1 and CDR2: SEHNR, FQNEAQ (reference sequence). The data were taken from a study of blood T cell repertoires in COVID-19. Across the whole study: Acute-phase and convalescent COVID-19 samples originated in the United States, Italy and Spain. The analysed material was cDNA or gDNA that came from T cells, B-cell-depleted T cells, or PBMCs.

Per the original data handling: Scientists estimated how many nucleated cells there were by amplifying reference gene primers. The table came from immunoSEQ multiplex PCR; TCRdb's copy has only in-frame clones and leaves some out. V, J and clone size are taken as reported in that table, and D and trimming were inferred from the DNA itself. The sample contains around 250,000 clones, roughly 84% of which appear only once. The clonotype comes from a man in his forties or fifties with active or convalescent COVID-19. The chain uses TRBV7-9 and TRBJ1-6; no firm D call. The sequenced sample consisted of peripheral blood. CDR3 region: CASSLGSSVSYSPLHF. The CDR3, as DNA: TGTGCCAGCAGCTTAGGCTCCTCAGTCTCCTATTCACCCCTCCACTTT.